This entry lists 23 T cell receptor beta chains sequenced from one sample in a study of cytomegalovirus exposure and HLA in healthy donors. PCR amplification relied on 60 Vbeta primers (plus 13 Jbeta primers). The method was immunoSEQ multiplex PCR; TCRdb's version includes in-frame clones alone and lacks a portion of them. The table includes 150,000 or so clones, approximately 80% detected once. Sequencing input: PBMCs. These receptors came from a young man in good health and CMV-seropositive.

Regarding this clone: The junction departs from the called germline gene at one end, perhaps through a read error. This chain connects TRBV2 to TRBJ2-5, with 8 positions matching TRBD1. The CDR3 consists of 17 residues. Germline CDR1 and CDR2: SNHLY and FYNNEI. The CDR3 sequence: CASSEAPDRAYQETQHF. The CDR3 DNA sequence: TGTGCCAGCAGTGAAGCGCCGGACAGGGCGTACCAAGAGACCCAGCACTTC.

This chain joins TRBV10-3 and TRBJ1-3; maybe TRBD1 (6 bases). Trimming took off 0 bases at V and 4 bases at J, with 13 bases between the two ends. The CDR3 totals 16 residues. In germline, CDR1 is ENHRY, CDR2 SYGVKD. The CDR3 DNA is TGTGCCATCAGTGAGTCCTTGGACAGCCTCGGAAACACCATATATTTT. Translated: CAISESLDSLGNTIYF.

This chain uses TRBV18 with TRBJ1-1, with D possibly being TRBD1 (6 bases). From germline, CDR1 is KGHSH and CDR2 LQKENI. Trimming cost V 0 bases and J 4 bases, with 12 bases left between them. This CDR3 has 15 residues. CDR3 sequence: CASSPPTGFGTEAFF. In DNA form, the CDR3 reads TGTGCCAGCTCACCACCGACAGGTTTCGGCACTGAAGCTTTCTTT.

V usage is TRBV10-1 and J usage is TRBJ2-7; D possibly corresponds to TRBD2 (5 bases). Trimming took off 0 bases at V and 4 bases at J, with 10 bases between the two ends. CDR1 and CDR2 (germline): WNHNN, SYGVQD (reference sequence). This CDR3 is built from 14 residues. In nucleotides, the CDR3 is TGCGCCAGCAGTGAGTCGGACTCTGGGTACGAGCAGTACTTC. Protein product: CASSESDSGYEQYF.

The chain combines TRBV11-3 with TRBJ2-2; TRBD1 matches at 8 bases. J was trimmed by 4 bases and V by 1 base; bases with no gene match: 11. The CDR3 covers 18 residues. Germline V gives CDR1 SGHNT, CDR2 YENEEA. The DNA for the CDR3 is TGTGCCAGCAGCTTAGTTCGGGACAGGCTCCTTTGCACCGGGGAGCTGTTTTTT. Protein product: CASSLVRDRLLCTGELFF.

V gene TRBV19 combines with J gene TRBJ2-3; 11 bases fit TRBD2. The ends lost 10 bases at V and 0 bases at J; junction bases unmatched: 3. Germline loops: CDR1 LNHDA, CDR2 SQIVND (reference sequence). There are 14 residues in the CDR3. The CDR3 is CATRLAGSTDTQYF. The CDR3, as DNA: TGTGCCACTCGACTAGCGGGAAGCACAGATACGCAGTATTTT.

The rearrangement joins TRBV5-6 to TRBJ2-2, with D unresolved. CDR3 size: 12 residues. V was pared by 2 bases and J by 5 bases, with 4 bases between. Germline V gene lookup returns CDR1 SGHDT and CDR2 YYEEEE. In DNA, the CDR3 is TGTGCCAGCAGCTTACAAACCGGGGAGCTGTTTTTT. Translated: CASSLQTGELFF.

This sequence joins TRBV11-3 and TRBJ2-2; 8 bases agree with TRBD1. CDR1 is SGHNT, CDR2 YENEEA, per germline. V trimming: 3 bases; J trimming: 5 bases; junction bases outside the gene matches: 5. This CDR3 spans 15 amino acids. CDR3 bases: TGTGCCAGCAGCTTTAGGGACAGGACGACCGGGGAGCTGTTTTTT. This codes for CASSFRDRTTGELFF.

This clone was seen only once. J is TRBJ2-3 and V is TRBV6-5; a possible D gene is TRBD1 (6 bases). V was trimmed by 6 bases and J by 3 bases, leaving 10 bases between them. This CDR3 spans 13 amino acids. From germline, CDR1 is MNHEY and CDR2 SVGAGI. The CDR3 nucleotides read TGTGCCAGCAGATCAACAGGGACAGATACGCAGTATTTT. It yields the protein CASRSTGTDTQYF.

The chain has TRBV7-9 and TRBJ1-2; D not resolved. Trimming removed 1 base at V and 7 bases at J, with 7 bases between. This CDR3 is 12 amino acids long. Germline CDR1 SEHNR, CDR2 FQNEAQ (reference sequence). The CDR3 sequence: CASSLERVGYTF. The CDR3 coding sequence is TGTGCCAGCAGCTTAGAAAGAGTTGGCTACACCTTC.

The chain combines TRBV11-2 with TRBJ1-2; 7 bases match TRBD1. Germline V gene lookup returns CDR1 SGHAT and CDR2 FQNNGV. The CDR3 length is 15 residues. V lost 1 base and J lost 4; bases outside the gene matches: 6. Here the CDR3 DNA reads TGTGCCAGCAGCTTAGTCAGGGGGAGAGGCTATGGCTACACCTTC. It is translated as CASSLVRGRGYGYTF.

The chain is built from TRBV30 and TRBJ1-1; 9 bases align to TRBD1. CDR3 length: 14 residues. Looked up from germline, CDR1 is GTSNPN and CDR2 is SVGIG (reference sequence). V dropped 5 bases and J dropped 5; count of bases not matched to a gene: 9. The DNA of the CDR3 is TGTGCCTGGGACCCGGACAGGGGATGGACTGAAGCTTTCTTT. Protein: CAWDPDRGWTEAFF.

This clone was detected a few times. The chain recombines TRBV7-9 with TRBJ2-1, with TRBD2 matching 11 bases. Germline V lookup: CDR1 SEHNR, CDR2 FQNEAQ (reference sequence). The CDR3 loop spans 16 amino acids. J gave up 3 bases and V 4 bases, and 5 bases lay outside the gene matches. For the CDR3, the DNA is TGTGCCAGCAGCTCAGTGGGACTAGCGGACTACAATGAGCAGTTCTTC. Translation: CASSSVGLADYNEQFF.

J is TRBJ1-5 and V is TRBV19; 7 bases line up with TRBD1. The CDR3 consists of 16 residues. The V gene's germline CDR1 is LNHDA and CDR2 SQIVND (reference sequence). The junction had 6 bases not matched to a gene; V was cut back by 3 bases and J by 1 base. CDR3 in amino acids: CASSILQGISNQPQHF. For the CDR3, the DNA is TGTGCCAGTAGTATCTTACAGGGGATAAGCAATCAGCCCCAGCATTTT.

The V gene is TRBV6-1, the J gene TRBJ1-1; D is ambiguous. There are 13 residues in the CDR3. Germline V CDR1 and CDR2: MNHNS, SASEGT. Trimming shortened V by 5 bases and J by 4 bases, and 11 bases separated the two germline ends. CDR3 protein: CASSPFIGTEAFF. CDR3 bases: TGTGCCAGCAGTCCCTTTATCGGCACTGAAGCTTTCTTT.

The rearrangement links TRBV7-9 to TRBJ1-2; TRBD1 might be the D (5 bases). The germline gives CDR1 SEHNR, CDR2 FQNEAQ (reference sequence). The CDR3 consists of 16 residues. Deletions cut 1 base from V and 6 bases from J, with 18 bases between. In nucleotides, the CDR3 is TGTGCCAGCAGCTTAGGATCAGGGAAGGGGCAGAATGGCTACACCTTC. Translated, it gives CASSLGSGKGQNGYTF.

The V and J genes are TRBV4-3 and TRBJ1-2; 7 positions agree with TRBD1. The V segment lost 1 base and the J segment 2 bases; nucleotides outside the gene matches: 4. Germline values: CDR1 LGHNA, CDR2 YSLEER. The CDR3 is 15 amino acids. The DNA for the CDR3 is TGCGCCAGCAGCCAAGGAAGACAGGGCAACTATGGCTACACCTTC. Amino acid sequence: CASSQGRQGNYGYTF.

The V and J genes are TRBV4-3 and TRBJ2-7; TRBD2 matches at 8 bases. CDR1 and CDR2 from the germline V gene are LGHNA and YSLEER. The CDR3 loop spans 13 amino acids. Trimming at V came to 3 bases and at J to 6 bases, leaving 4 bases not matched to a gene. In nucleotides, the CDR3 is TGCGCCAGCAGCCATCCCGGGACTAGCGAGCAGTACTTC. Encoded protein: CASSHPGTSEQYF.

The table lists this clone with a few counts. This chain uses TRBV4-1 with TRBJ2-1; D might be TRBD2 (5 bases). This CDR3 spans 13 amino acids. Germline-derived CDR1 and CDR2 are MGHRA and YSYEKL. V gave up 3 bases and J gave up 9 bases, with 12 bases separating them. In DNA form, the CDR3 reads TGCGCCAGCAGCCACATACTGGACTTTGAGCAGTTCTTC. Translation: CASSHILDFEQFF.

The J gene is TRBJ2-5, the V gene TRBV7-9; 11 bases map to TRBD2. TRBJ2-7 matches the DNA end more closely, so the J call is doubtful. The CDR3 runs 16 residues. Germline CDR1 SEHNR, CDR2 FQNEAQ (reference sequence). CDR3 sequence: CASSATGLADPYEQYF. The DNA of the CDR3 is TGTGCCAGCAGCGCCACGGGACTAGCGGACCCCTACGAGCAGTACTTC.

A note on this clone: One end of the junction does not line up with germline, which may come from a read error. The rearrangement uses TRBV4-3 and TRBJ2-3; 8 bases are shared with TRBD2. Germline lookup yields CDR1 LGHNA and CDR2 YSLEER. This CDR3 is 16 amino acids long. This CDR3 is CASRQGASGSTDTQYF. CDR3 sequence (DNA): TGCGCCAGCAGACAAGGGGCTAGCGGGAGCACAGATACGCAGTATTTT.

DNA of the CDR3: TGTGCCAGCAGTGGGGGGGCCGGGACAGGGAAAAACATTCAGTACTTC. As protein: CASSGGAGTGKNIQYF. The rearrangement joins TRBV2 to TRBJ2-4, with 9 nucleotides matching TRBD1. Germline CDR1 and CDR2: SNHLY and FYNNEI. The length of the CDR3 is 16 residues. The junction had 8 bases not matched to a gene; V was cut back by 4 bases and J by 4 bases.

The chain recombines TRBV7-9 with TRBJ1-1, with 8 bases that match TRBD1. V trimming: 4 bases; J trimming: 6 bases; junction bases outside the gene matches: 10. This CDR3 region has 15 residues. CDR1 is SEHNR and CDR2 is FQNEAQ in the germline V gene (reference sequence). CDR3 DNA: TGTGCCAGCAGCTCAGCCGGGACAGGCGGATCTGAAGCTTTCTTT. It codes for CASSSAGTGGSEAFF.